Below, one TCR beta chain is given with its context. This entry belongs to a study of T cell changes during pregnancy in multiple sclerosis. CDR1 and CDR2 from the germline V gene are SGHVS and FNYEAQ. CDR3 length: 13 residues. Trimming shortened V by 6 bases and J by 4 bases, and 12 bases separated the two germline ends. Repertoires were generated with immunoSEQ multiplex PCR, while TCRdb's copy carries only in-frame clones and drops some. The sample has around 34,000 clones; roughly 89% are singletons. The source was CD4+ T cells from peripheral blood mononuclear cells, collected in the second trimester of pregnancy. The J gene is TRBJ2-5, the V gene TRBV7-6; D possibly corresponds to TRBD2 (5 bases). The TCR originated in a female donor with multiple sclerosis, enrolled in a pregnancy study. The CDR3 sequence is CASSFTSRETQYF. CDR3 sequence (DNA): TGTGCCAGCAGTTTCACTAGTAGAGAGACCCAGTACTTC.